The 11 T cell receptor beta chains in this list originate from one sample, sequenced in a study of shared clonotypes between healthy human individuals. Assay: immunoSEQ multiplex PCR; the TCRdb copy retains only in-frame clones and omits some. The sample lists a few million clones; around 95% were seen once. What was sequenced was naive CD4+ T cells sorted from blood. Indicated subset: CD45RA+ positively selected. Receptors originate from a young man in good health.

V and J are TRBV27 and TRBJ2-1, with 8 nucleotides matching TRBD2. The CDR3 is 17 amino acids. Germline CDR1 MNHEY, CDR2 SMNVEV (reference sequence). Unmatched junction bases numbered 11, after V lost 4 bases and J lost 3 bases. The CDR3 spells CASSSTSLADHYNEQFF. In nucleotides, the CDR3 is TGTGCCAGCAGTTCGACATCACTAGCGGACCACTACAATGAGCAGTTCTTC.

The V gene is TRBV11-2, the J gene TRBJ2-7, with TRBD1 matching 9 bases. The CDR3 runs to 16 residues. Per the germline V gene, CDR1 is SGHAT and CDR2 is FQNNGV. After removal of 3 bases from V and 0 bases from J, the junction contained 6 bases not matched to a gene. For the CDR3, the DNA is TGTGCCAGCAGCTTTTCAGGGACAGGGATCTCCTACGAGCAGTACTTC. It yields the protein CASSFSGTGISYEQYF.

The gene calls are TRBV15 and TRBJ2-5; the D is unclear. The ends were cut back, 1 base at V and 14 bases at J, with 14 bases in the middle. Germline V gene sequence: CDR1 LNHNV, CDR2 YYDKDF (reference sequence). The CDR3 is 12 residues long. The CDR3 nucleotides read TGTGCCACCAGCAGAGCCTACGGGCTCCCATACTTC. Amino acids: CATSRAYGLPYF. The full variable domain, completed using reference TRBV15 and TRBJ2-5, is DAMVIQNPRYQVTQFGKPVTLSCSQTLNHNVMYWYQQKSSQAPKLLFHYYDKDFNNEADTPDNFQSRRPNTSFCFLDIRSPGLGDTAMYLCATSRAYGLPYFGPGTRLLVL.

This clone has a single count. This chain connects TRBV5-5 to TRBJ1-3; no clear D gene. With 4 bases removed from V and 8 bases from J, the gap between germline ends came to 10 bases. The CDR3 is 12 amino acids. The germline CDR1 and CDR2 sequences are SGHKS and YYEKEE (reference sequence). CDR3 nucleotides: TGTGCCAGCAGCCTTGGCGTAGACACCATATATTTT. Its translation is CASSLGVDTIYF.

The chain has TRBV10-3 and TRBJ2-3; TRBD1 aligns across 10 bases. The CDR3 is 13 amino acids. The germline V gene encodes CDR1 ENHRY and CDR2 SYGVKD. The junction had 5 bases not matched to a gene; V was cut back by 9 bases and J by 5 bases. The CDR3 region is CAMGTGVGDTQYF. In DNA form, the CDR3 reads TGTGCCATGGGGACAGGGGTAGGAGATACGCAGTATTTT.

The chain carries TRBV5-4 and TRBJ1-2; D gene ambiguous. CDR1 is SGHNT, CDR2 YYREEE, per germline (reference sequence). V lost 2 bases to trimming and J lost 7 bases, with 15 bases between them. This CDR3 comprises 14 residues. CDR3 DNA: TGTGCCAGCAGCTTTACGACGGGAGGTAGTGGCTACACCTTC. It translates to CASSFTTGGSGYTF.

The table lists this clone with a count of one. The chain is built from TRBV19 and TRBJ2-7, with 10 nucleotides matching TRBD2. V was pared by 5 bases and J by 6 bases, with 7 bases of the junction left unmatched. There are 14 residues in the CDR3. Germline V gene lookup returns CDR1 LNHDA and CDR2 SQIVND (reference sequence). The CDR3 loop reads CASSSVAGGIEQYF. Here the CDR3 DNA reads TGTGCCAGTAGTTCGGTAGCGGGGGGTATCGAGCAGTACTTC.

This rearrangement joins TRBV6-1 to TRBJ1-2, with D hard to call. V was cut by 1 base and J by 8 bases, with 11 bases left in between. CDR1 MNHNS and CDR2 SASEGT come from the germline V gene. The length of the CDR3 is 13 residues. In DNA form, the CDR3 reads TGTGCCAGCAGTGAAGGCAGTTCGGCAGGCTACACCTTC. Its protein product is CASSEGSSAGYTF.

The chain uses TRBV12-2 and TRBJ2-5. TRBV12-2 is a pseudogene. There are 15 residues in the CDR3. The CDR3 spells CASRFWVRRKETQYF. In nucleotides, the CDR3 is TGTGCAAGTCGCTTCTGGGTACGCAGAAAAGAGACCCAGTACTTC.

The chain couples TRBV6-1 to TRBJ1-1, with D possibly TRBD1 on 5 matching bases. This CDR3 region has 15 residues. CDR1 MNHNS and CDR2 SASEGT come from the germline V gene. V shed 6 bases and J shed 1 base, with 15 bases lying between them. The CDR3 spells CASSPRAGSNTEAFF. CDR3 in DNA: TGTGCCAGCAGCCCCCGGGCAGGGTCGAACACTGAAGCTTTCTTT.

The chain links TRBV5-4 to TRBJ2-2, with D perhaps matching TRBD1 or TRBD2 (5 bases each). V dropped 4 bases and J dropped 1 base, with 14 bases sitting between them. Looked up from germline, CDR1 is SGHNT and CDR2 is YYREEE (reference sequence). This CDR3 comprises 16 residues. CDR3 sequence reads: CASSVTGTQNTGELFF. As DNA, the CDR3 is TGTGCCAGCAGCGTAACCGGGACCCAGAACACCGGGGAGCTGTTTTTT. The variable domain in full, completed from reference TRBV5-4 and TRBJ2-2, reads ETGVTQSPTHLIKTRGQQVTLRCSSQSGHNTVSWYQQALGQGPQFIFQYYREEENGRGNFPPRFSGLQFPNYSSELNVNALELDDSALYLCASSVTGTQNTGELFFGEGSRLTVL.